The clone carrying this T cell receptor (beta chain) came up a few times. Its antigen is still unknown. V lost 6 bases and J 0 bases, leaving 14 bases between the germline ends. The CDR3 has 15 residues. The germline CDR1 and CDR2 sequences are MNHEY and SVGAGI. The sample is drawn from a study of beta chain features in type 1 diabetes. The study, taken as a whole, reports: Type 1 diabetes patients had moderately but significantly shorter TCRB CDR3s in all four CD4+ subsets.

Markers CD45RO/CCR7/CD25/CD127/CD95/CD27 served to sort CD4+ naive, central memory, regulatory and stem cell-like memory cells. All of the sorted populations showed purity greater than 98%. The authors reverse transcribed all of the isolated RNA, so sequencing captured expressed TCRB transcripts. Assay used: immunoSEQ multiplex PCR; TCRdb lists only in-frame clones, some missing. The sample includes 300,000 to 450,000 clones, around a tenth of them seen just once. This chain links TRBV6-5 with TRBJ1-1, with D possibly TRBD1 on 5 matching bases. The origin of this receptor is a man in his thirties or forties with type 1 diabetes. Sample: central memory CD4+ T cells from blood. The CDR3 reads CASSLGDRVNTEAFF. The CDR3 DNA reads as TGTGCCAGCAGCTTAGGGGATCGGGTGAACACTGAAGCTTTCTTT.